The sequence of this T cell receptor beta chain was determined in a study of T cell responses to AZD1222 COVID-19 vaccine. Profiled with immunoSEQ multiplex PCR; TCRdb holds only in-frame clones, not every one. In the table there are approximately 120,000 clones, around 90% of which are singletons. Germline values: CDR1 PRHDT, CDR2 FYEKMQ (reference sequence). This CDR3 spans 13 amino acids. The V end was cut by 3 bases, the J end by 0 bases, with 2 bases between. The chain couples TRBV13 to TRBJ1-4; the D is unclear. Sample: peripheral blood, taken on day 0 of AZD1222 vaccination. The receptor comes from an adult in good health. CDR3 protein: CASSFATNEKLFF. DNA for the CDR3: TGTGCCAGCAGCTTCGCAACTAATGAAAAACTGTTTTTT.